The 13 T cell receptor beta chains listed next were all sequenced from one sample in a study of tumor and adjacent non-tumor tissue in lung cancer. The library came from three nested PCR rounds adapted from ARM-PCR protocols. MiXCR, applied by TCRdb to the multiplex PCR reads, yields one record per CDR3 protein. In the table there are some 99,000 distinct CDR3 sequences, 60% to 70% of which are singletons. RNA was extracted from bulk tissue without any cell sorting. Distant lung tissue was collected more than 3 cm away from the tumor edge. Sequencing used distant non-tumor lung tissue. These receptor sequences come from a man aged 55 to 70 with non-small cell lung cancer.

This clonotype was counted a single time. This may arise from a read error, as a much more abundant clone is one base away. The rearrangement uses TRBV21-1 and TRBJ2-5; TRBD2 is the table's D call and was not checked against the DNA. TRBV21-1 counts as a pseudogene. The CDR3 covers 16 residues. The DNA for the CDR3 is TGTGCCAGCAGAGCTAGACTAGCGGGAGCGGCAGAGACCCAGTACTTC. Translating it yields CASRARLAGAAETQYF.

This clonotype was picked up one time. This could be a read error, since a much larger clone is one nucleotide away. This sequence joins TRBV5-4 and TRBJ2-5; D gene uncertain. CDR1 is SGHNT and CDR2 is YYREEE in the germline V gene (reference sequence). Trimming left V 0 bases short and J 1 base short, with 4 bases between. CDR3 length equals 13 residues. CDR3 in DNA: TGTGCCAGCAGCTTGGGGTGCCAAGAGACCCAGTACTTC. This encodes CASSLGCQETQYF.

Note on this clonotype: The conserved closing phenylalanine or tryptophan is absent in this CDR3, likely reflecting a read error. V and J are TRBV7-8 and TRBJ1-2; D not certain. CDR1 and CDR2 from the germline V gene are SGHVS and FQNEAQ. The CDR3 is made up of 13 amino acids. The V gene lost 5 bases and the J gene lost 8 bases, with 15 bases spanning the gap. The CDR3 protein is CASSPSVVWGYTI. For the CDR3, the DNA is TGTGCCAGCAGCCCCTCAGTGGTCTGGGGCTACACCATC.

Concerning this clonotype: Mismatch with germline at one junction end may stem from a read error. V gene TRBV29-1 combines with J gene TRBJ2-7; D possibly corresponds to TRBD2 (5 bases). Per germline, CDR1 SQVTM and CDR2 ANQGSEA. CDR3 size: 11 residues. DNA for the CDR3: TGTAGCGCCAGCACGGGGTACGAGCAGGACTTC. Translation: CSASTGYEQDF.

This clonotype was recorded a few times. A read error is possible here, since a much larger clone lies one base away. The chain couples TRBV6-6 to TRBJ2-7, with 8 bases aligning to TRBD2. This CDR3 region has 16 residues. Trimming removed 0 bases from V and 4 bases from J; junction bases left unmatched: 8. CDR1 is MNHNY, CDR2 SVGAGI, per germline (reference sequence). CDR3 residues: CASSYSGVAGWYEQYF. CDR3 nucleotide sequence: TGTGCCAGCAGTTACTCGGGAGTAGCGGGATGGTACGAGCAGTACTTC.

Regarding this clonotype: In this CDR3 the conserved last residue, phenylalanine or tryptophan, is missing, so a read error is likely. V usage is TRBV5-5 and J usage is TRBJ2-7; 9 bases fit TRBD1. CDR3 size: 16 residues. The germline gives CDR1 SGHKS, CDR2 YYEKEE (reference sequence). CDR3 loop: CAISLDGTGPSYEQYI. In DNA form, the CDR3 reads TGTGCCATCAGCTTGGACGGGACAGGGCCCTCCTACGAGCAGTACATC.

Many counts were recorded for this clonotype. This sequence joins TRBV6-5 and TRBJ2-3, with 11 bases identical to TRBD2. Germline assignment: CDR1 MNHEY and CDR2 SVGAGI. The length of the CDR3 is 16 residues. V lost 5 bases and J lost 2; bases outside the gene matches: 6. The CDR3 region is CASSPPSGRSTDTQYF. CDR3 in DNA: TGTGCCAGCAGTCCTCCTAGCGGGAGGTCCACAGATACGCAGTATTTT.

As regards this clonotype: Just one base apart from a much larger clone, this may be a read error. The V gene is TRBV11-2, the J gene TRBJ1-3, with 7 positions matching TRBD1. The germline CDR1 and CDR2 sequences are SGHAT and FQNNGV. V lost 7 bases, J lost 1 base, and 4 bases stayed unmatched. CDR3 length: 14 residues. The CDR3 is CASNLTGSGNTIYF. CDR3 coding DNA: TGTGCCAGCAACTTGACAGGGTCTGGAAACACCATATATTTT.

In the case of this clonotype: One base away lies a much larger clone, so this may be a sequencing read error. The chain employs TRBV5-1 and TRBJ2-5; 7 bases agree with TRBD2. The V gene's germline CDR1 is SGHRS and CDR2 YFSETQ. CDR3 length: 16 amino acids. V lost 0 bases, J lost 2 bases, and 7 bases stayed unmatched. The CDR3 DNA sequence: TGCGCCAGCAGCTTGGCCTGGTCTAGCGGACAAGAGACCCAGTACTTC. As protein: CASSLAWSSGQETQYF.

In this sample, this clonotype turned up a few times. A much larger clone differs from this one at a single base, so this may be a read error. The chain combines TRBV12-3 or TRBV12-4 with TRBJ1-3; D possibly corresponds to TRBD1 (6 bases). This CDR3 is 15 amino acids long. Trimming removed 4 bases from V and 8 bases from J, with 18 bases in between. The CDR3 region has the DNA TGTGCCAGCAGTTGGGGCCTGAAGGGGGGAGACACCATATATTTT. The encoded protein is CASSWGLKGGDTIYF.

As for this clonotype: At one end, the junction sequence differs from germline, possibly due to a read error. The chain joins TRBV12-3 or TRBV12-4 to TRBJ2-7, with D perhaps matching TRBD2 (5 bases). The CDR3 spans 13 residues. CDR3 coding DNA: TGTACCAGCAACCTCGGGATAGGGTACGAGCAGTACTTC. It translates to CTSNLGIGYEQYF.

Comment on this clonotype: A much larger clonotype is one base distant, so this may be a read error. V is TRBV11-3 and J is TRBJ1-1; D might be TRBD1 (5 bases). Germline values: CDR1 SGHNT, CDR2 YENEEA. The CDR3 consists of 15 residues. The CDR3 region has the DNA TGTGTCAGCAGCTTAGAAGGGACGGTGAACACTAAAGCTTTCTTT. This encodes CVSSLEGTVNTKAFF.

This clonotype was recorded once. The junction and the germline gene differ at one end; a read error may be behind it. V is TRBV11-2 and J is TRBJ2-3; perhaps TRBD1 as D (5 bases). Germline V lookup: CDR1 SGHAT, CDR2 FQNNGV. The CDR3 sequence is 14 residues long. CDR3 loop: CASSHRTSMATQCF. As DNA, the CDR3 is TGTGCCAGCAGCCACAGGACCTCTATGGCTACGCAGTGTTTT.